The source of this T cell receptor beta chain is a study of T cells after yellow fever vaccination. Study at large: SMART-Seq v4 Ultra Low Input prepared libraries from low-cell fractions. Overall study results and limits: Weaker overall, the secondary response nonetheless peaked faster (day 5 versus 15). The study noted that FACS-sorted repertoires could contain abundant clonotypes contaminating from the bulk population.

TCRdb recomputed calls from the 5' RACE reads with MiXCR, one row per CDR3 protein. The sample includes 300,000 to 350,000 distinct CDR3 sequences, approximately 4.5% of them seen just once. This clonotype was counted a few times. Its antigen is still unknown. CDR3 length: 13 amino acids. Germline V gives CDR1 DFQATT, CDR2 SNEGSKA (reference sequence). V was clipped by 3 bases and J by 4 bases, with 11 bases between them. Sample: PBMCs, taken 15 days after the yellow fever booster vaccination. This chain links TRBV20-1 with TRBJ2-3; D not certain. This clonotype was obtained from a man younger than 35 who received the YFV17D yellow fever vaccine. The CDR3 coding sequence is TGCAGTGCTAGTCGGACGCTCGCAGATACGCAGTATTTT. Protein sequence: CSASRTLADTQYF.